The text below deals with one T cell receptor (beta chain). What antigen it recognizes has not been identified. There are no base qualities to consult, and no much larger clone falls within one base. This sample was included in a study of cytomegalovirus exposure and HLA in healthy donors (dated by TCRdb to 2016 to 2017). In terms of the full investigation: According to an earlier analysis of around 600 of the donors, about 180 million T cells yielded some 110 million unique TCR beta sequences and about 280 Gb of sequence data. Approximately 310 gigabases of sequencing data and tens of millions of unique TCR sequences were included in an early release covering around 600 HLA-typed donors. Of the roughly 400 genotyped donors, 65% to 90% were placed in the genetic ancestry cluster associated with self-reported Caucasian donors. The study aimed to test whether signatures of past pathogen exposure could be identified by cataloging public T cell receptors. The study used immunosequencing to profile the T cell repertoires of under 700 subjects and linked those repertoires to cytomegalovirus serostatus. In addition to the first cohort of about 650 subjects, a separate validation cohort of 130 or so different subjects was used. The study combined high-throughput TCR immunosequencing, statistical association of individual TCRs with disease status, and machine learning to predict cytomegalovirus infection status. A later analysis re-examined previously published TCR beta repertoires from 610 or so donors and added high-resolution HLA genotyping to investigate patterns of TCR occurrence. Rather than using new phenotypic data, the later analysis identified candidate immune exposures from TCR beta sequences and from how often those sequences occurred across donors. To decide whether each TCR beta V gene segment behaved as functional or pseudogenic, an earlier analysis of nearly 600 of the donors relied on high-throughput TCR beta sequencing. Alongside the repertoire data, information on donor age, sex, ethnicity and CMV serostatus was compiled. A later genetic analysis took genome-wide SNP genotypes for about three fifths of the 666 donors and used that subset as a discovery cohort. Every repertoire in the discovery cohort had been generated on one and the same sequencing platform. HLA typing covered class I and class II loci at four-digit resolution. The number of typed donors differed by locus: roughly 629-630 for A, B, C, DRB1 and DQB1; some 540 for DQA1; 606 for DPA1; and 450 to 480 for DPB1. Several DR-DQ haplotypes were treated as single units for association and clustering because of strong linkage in the cohort. Among 300 to 500 genotyped donors of the cohort, an average of approximately 240,000 unique TCR beta nucleotide sequences was sequenced per donor, of which 15% to 20% were non-productive.

The cohort consisted of 600 or so healthy bone marrow donors. At the time of sampling, all cohort members were nominally healthy, though unrecorded immune exposures were likely present. The donor tested CMV seropositive, placing the donor among the 289 seropositive members of the cohort. A peripheral blood sample was provided by each donor, and peripheral blood mononuclear cells were used for TCR beta sequencing. The Qiagen DNeasy Blood Extraction Kit was used to extract genomic DNA from the blood cell samples. What the research found in general, with its limitations: Three of the identified cytomegalovirus-associated TCR beta chains were confirmed in vitro to be specific for cytomegalovirus antigens. A further reported finding was that TCR beta sequences accurately predicted the HLA-A and HLA-B alleles for most subjects in the first cohort. Correlated functional status among segregating V segments might reflect linkage disequilibrium, but an unknown experimental factor could not be ruled out. An earlier analysis of around 540 of the donors showed that most TCR beta V segments appeared in productive rearrangements either about 87% or about 30% of the time, which broadly matched IMGT annotations. A later genetic analysis reported fewer N-insertions in productive TCRs among donors in an Asian-associated ancestry cluster than the roughly 650-donor mean. The presence/absence analyses assumed that sequencing depth was roughly uniform across donors, and that assumption may not be true. About 17 rarely observed V segments, including chromosome 9 orphons, were excluded from the earlier analysis of several hundred of the donors because counts were too low. Across donors, most TCR sequences were observed very rarely, whereas some public TCRs were present in many individuals. Immune exposure information for the cohort was limited to CMV serostatus. A later genetic analysis associated a missense DCLRE1C variant with V-gene and J-gene trimming of TCR beta chains, and an independent cohort replicated the association. It was suggested by the authors that the approach could potentially be generalized to other disease states and immunological phenotypes. Several of the top co-occurrence clusters appeared to be linked to parvovirus B19, influenza, CMV and Epstein-Barr virus, according to a later analysis. According to a later analysis, most CMV-associated TCR beta chains appeared to be HLA-restricted, and the HLA associations seemed to be driven largely by CMV exposure. Because HLA typing was unavailable for some donors at each locus, only the typed subset was used in association tests. A total of about 150 TCR beta chains were listed by the study as associated with cytomegalovirus. Some IMGT-functional V segments, including TRBV6-2 and TRBV6-3, could not be distinguished by the 87-base-pair reads and were therefore excluded. In both the original and validation cohorts, the classifier was reported to diagnose cytomegalovirus status with high specificity and sensitivity. In a later analysis, the rate of TCR association differed among HLA loci, with DRB1 alleles having the most associated TCRs and HLA-C alleles having the fewest. In this cohort, only TCR beta chains were sequenced, and detectable features were limited by the absence of alpha or paired-chain data. At a false discovery rate of 0.05, a later analysis linked around 17,000 TCR beta sequences to specific HLA alleles. When HLA alleles, especially DR and DQ, strongly co-occurred, TCR associations were difficult to assign to individual alleles. In a later analysis, HLA-associated TCR beta chains showed more clonal expansion and lower generation probabilities than non-associated chains that were equally common. A cluster of highly shared sequence variants was judged likely to represent a technical artifact of the sequencing pipeline.

The library was obtained by the immunoSEQ multiplex PCR assay. For the multiplex PCR, a mixture combining 60 forward primers for TCR Vbeta segments and 13 reverse primers for TCR Jbeta segments was used. The CDR3 region of rearranged TCR beta genes was amplified from genomic DNA with a multiplex PCR assay. Amplified TCR beta libraries were sequenced as 87-base-pair reads on the Illumina HiSeq System. Turning to the authors' computational methods: Across the 670 or so repertoires, a later analysis counted around 80 million unique TCR beta chains, 9.5 million to 12 million of which were shared by at least two donors. Raw reads were error-corrected and collapsed into unique sequences with a nearest-neighbor algorithm that merged closely related sequences to remove PCR and sequencing errors. Alignment of CDR3 sequences to IMGT reference sequences was used to assign V, D and J gene segments. Each retained sequence needed at least a six-nucleotide match to both a V gene segment and a J gene segment. Rearrangements were called productive when the CDR3 lacked stop codons and stayed in frame with V and J; all others were non-productive. Following IMGT convention, CDR3 was defined as the stretch from the second conserved V-encoded cysteine to the conserved J-encoded phenylalanine. In an earlier analysis of approximately 590 of the donors, sequences lacking an unambiguous match to a single V gene segment were excluded. In an earlier analysis of about 590 of the donors, a V segment was called functional when productive rearrangements were above 56.7%, and segregating when the standard deviation between donors exceeded 5%. A statistical classification framework was built for diagnosing cytomegalovirus status from the catalog of TCR beta chain sequences. In a later analysis, TCR nucleotide sequences were compared against IMGT/GENE-DB human TR gene sequences so that V and J genes could be assigned. In a later analysis, CDR3 sequences and most-parsimonious VDJ recombination scenarios were assigned using the TCRdist pipeline. In a later analysis, each TCR beta chain was defined by its CDR3 amino acid sequence together with its V-gene family, and reads lacking a unique V-gene family were excluded. As a way to deal with suspected cross-contamination and a sequencing artifact, a later analysis dropped nearly 600 nucleotide sequences that were highly shared and had low generation probability. In a later analysis, a clonal expansion index for each public chain was calculated from normalized within-repertoire ranks of inferred template counts. A later analysis computed generation probabilities with a VDJ recombination model fitted to out-of-frame rearrangements, and checked the results against IGoR. A later analysis scored TCR-TCR, TCR-HLA and TCR-CMV co-occurrence with hypergeometric tests, applying a repertoire-size bias correction to TCR pairs. To estimate false discovery rates, a later analysis permuted the HLA or CMV assignments 20 times. In a later analysis, co-occurring TCRs were grouped using DBSCAN, and TCRdist sequence similarity was added for clustering within HLA-allele-positive subsets. Repertoires with fewer than 30,000 or more than 120,000 public chains, plus five repertoires with anomalous nucleotide sharing, were excluded from co-occurrence clustering. In its TCRdb copy, this immuneACCESS table keeps in-frame sequences only and misses some clones. Where compared with another copy, unresolved V genes explain less than half of these, and the others have no known cause. That table furnishes V, J and clone size, whereas the DNA furnished D and trimming. Here the sample has about 160,000 clones; around 86% occur a single time. Around 4.1% of the sample goes to the ten largest clones.

Via the germline V gene, CDR1 is ENHRY and CDR2 SYGVKD. V has 3 bases trimmed and J has 5 bases trimmed; junction bases matching no gene number 7. The CDR3 has 16 amino acids, counting the end cysteine and phenylalanine. CDR3 DNA only is kept here, 48 bases in frame from base 1. This sequence originates from a man aged 45-65 years in good health and CMV-seropositive. Specimen: PBMCs. The chain uses TRBV10-3 and TRBJ2-2; 9 nucleotides in the junction match TRBD1. The base sequence is TGTGCCATCAGTGATGGGACAGGGTCCTGGACCGGGGAGCTGTTTTTT. This translates into CAISDGTGSWTGELFF.